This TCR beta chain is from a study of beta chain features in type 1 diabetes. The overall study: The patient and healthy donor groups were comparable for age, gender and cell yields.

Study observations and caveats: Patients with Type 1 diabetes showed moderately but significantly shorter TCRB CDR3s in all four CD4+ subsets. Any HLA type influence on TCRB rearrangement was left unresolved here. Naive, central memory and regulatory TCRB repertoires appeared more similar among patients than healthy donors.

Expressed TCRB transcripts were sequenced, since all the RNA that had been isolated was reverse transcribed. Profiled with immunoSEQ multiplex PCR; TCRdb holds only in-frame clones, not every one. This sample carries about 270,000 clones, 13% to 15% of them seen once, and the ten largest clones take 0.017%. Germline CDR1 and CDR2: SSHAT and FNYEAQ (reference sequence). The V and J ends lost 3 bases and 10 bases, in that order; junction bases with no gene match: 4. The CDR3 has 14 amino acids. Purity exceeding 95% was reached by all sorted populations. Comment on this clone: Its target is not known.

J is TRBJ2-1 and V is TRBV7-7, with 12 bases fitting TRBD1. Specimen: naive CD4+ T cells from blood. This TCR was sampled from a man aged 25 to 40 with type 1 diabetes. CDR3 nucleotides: TGTGCCAGCAGCTTGGGGACAGGGGGCTTCGAGCAGTTCTTC. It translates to CASSLGTGGFEQFF.